This entry concerns a single T cell receptor (beta chain). The antigen remains undetermined. This entry is derived from a study of T cell responses to AZD1222 COVID-19 vaccine. Study-wide background: Second-dose intervals near 4 or 12 weeks were combined.

Libraries were prepared by immunoSEQ multiplex PCR; TCRdb keeps only in-frame clonotypes and omits some of them. Here the sample spans 200,000 or so clones, approximately 90% being singletons. Study-wide results and limits: Donors skewed white British and female; clonal diversity was possibly underestimated. Rises in breadth and depth of Spike-specific TCRs came after two AZD1222 doses.

This TCR came from an adult in good health. Sequences were derived from peripheral blood, sampled on day 0 of AZD1222 vaccination.

CDR3 sequence: CASSPREWETQYF. CDR3 in DNA: TGTGCCAGCAGTCCCAGGGAGTGGGAGACCCAGTACTTC. This chain connects TRBV12-3 or TRBV12-4 to TRBJ2-5; D may match TRBD1 or TRBD2 (5 bases each). Trimming pared 5 bases from V and 5 bases from J, leaving 12 bases between. CDR3 size: 13 residues.